This T cell receptor beta chain comes out of a study of blood T cell repertoires in COVID-19 (dated by TCRdb to the early 2020s). At the level of the whole study: Samples from collaborators originated in the United States, Italy and Spain and spanned both the acute and convalescent phases of COVID-19. The material from the prospective study consisted of cDNA or gDNA derived from T cells, B-cell-depleted T cells, or PBMCs. The dataset comprised deeply sampled blood TCRbeta repertoires from subjects exposed to, actively infected with, or recovered from COVID-19. The repertoires were released in a freely available public database meant as a resource for research on the immune response to SARS-CoV-2. Samples came from the ongoing ImmuneRACE study (first 160 participants) plus 1,254 subjects from 6 global collaborators. A de-identified subject ID, COVID-19 status, age in years and sex were almost always included in the sample metadata. Where HLA class I and class II types were available, the types were taken from metadata supplied by the sample provider, not from assay-based typing. Overall results and qualifications from the work: The amount of clinical and demographic metadata varied by source and participant and was provided uncurated.

TCRbeta CDR3 regions were amplified from genomic DNA by means of the immunoSEQ Assay, a bias-controlled multiplex PCR. The published analysis was carried out like this. Nucleated cell counts per sample were estimated from amplification of reference gene primers within the assay. To quantify the absolute abundance of each unique TCRbeta CDR3 rearrangement, sequence reads were collapsed and filtered. For each sample, productive Simpson clonality was calculated by taking the square root of Simpson's diversity index across productive rearrangements. In TCRdb, the immuneACCESS table is reduced to in-frame sequences with V and J assigned. These tables do not hold every clone; where another copy was compared, an unresolved V gene accounts for under half, and the others remain unexplained. V and J calls plus clone size are reproduced from that table; the DNA served to infer D and trimming. This sample lists 150,000 to 200,000 clones; over 70% were detected once. The top ten clones comprise approximately 11% of the sample.

Enrolling through a virtual design, the prospective study's participants ranged in age from about 18 to 89 years and lived across roughly 23 United States geographic areas. In the prospective study, participants were assigned to cohorts based on the clinical history participants reported in a screening survey and a study questionnaire. Recovered participants in ImmuneRACE Cohort 3 were defined by two consecutive negative NP/OP PCR tests, clearance by a healthcare professional, or resolution of symptoms. In the prospective study, mobile phlebotomists collected whole blood, serum and a nasopharyngeal or oropharyngeal swab from each participant. Over a 2-month period, participants in the prospective study had the option of providing additional blood draws and questionnaires. Blood samples from the prospective study were shipped frozen or at room temperature prior to DNA extraction. On this clone itself: No antigen is known for it. Base-call qualities are not available, and no considerably larger clone is one nucleotide away.

V trim: 0 bases; J trim: 2 bases; unmatched bases: 5. CDR1 SGDLS and CDR2 YYNGEE are derived from the germline V gene. From the cysteine through the phenylalanine, the CDR3 covers 15 amino acids. Just the 45-base CDR3 DNA is kept, in frame starting at base 1. The receptor was isolated from a man aged 45-65 years who had recovered from COVID-19. The chain is assembled from TRBV9 and TRBJ2-7; 7 central bases correspond to TRBD1. The sample comprised PBMCs or T cells enriched from blood (not recorded which). CDR3 region: CASSVGGGSPYEQYF. The sequenced DNA: TGTGCCAGCAGCGTAGGAGGGGGCTCCCCCTACGAGCAGTACTTC.